This entry lists 23 T cell receptor beta chains sequenced from one sample in a study of T cells in Graves' hyperthyroidism and ophthalmopathy (dated by TCRdb to the late 2010s). The library was generated by multiplex PCR. The sequencer listed for this sample is Illumina HiSeq 2000. The TCR beta CDR3 regions were amplified from RNA transcripts. The first round of RT-PCR for the TCR CDR3 was performed with the HTBI primer set and the Qiagen OneStep RT-PCR kit. Through fastp at Q25 and MiXCR, TCRdb rebuilt clones from the public reads, retaining in-frame beta chains. Each CDR3 protein gets just one entry, which takes the most common genes and DNA from the rows behind it. This sample has 600,000 to 700,000 distinct CDR3 sequences in its table, and approximately 42% of those were observed once. The ten largest clones take up less than 9% of the sample. Specimen: peripheral blood or thyroid tissue (not recorded which). These receptors were taken from an adult man with Graves' disease, either hyperthyroidism or ophthalmopathy (not recorded which).

This clonotype was recorded a few times. The J gene is TRBJ2-5, the V gene TRBV7-2, with no clear D. Trimming removed 1 base from V and 0 bases from J, with 6 bases in between. The CDR3 totals 14 residues. The germline V gene has CDR1 SGHTA and CDR2 FQGNSA. Here the CDR3 reads CASSLDGYQETQYF. CDR3 coding DNA: TGTGCCAGCAGCTTAGATGGGTACCAAGAGACCCAGTACTTC.

The chain recombines TRBV10-3 with TRBJ1-2; weak D call: TRBD1 (6 bases). CDR1 and CDR2 from the germline V gene are ENHRY and SYGVKD. Trimming left V 10 bases short and J 0 bases short, with 18 bases between. The CDR3 totals 15 residues. The CDR3: CASRDIGEPNYGYTF. CDR3 bases: TGTGCCAGCAGGGACATTGGCGAACCTAACTATGGCTACACCTTC.

This clonotype was seen ten or more times. The chain uses TRBV2 and TRBJ2-7; tentatively, D is TRBD1 (6 bases). The CDR3 has 13 amino acids. CDR1 is SNHLY, CDR2 FYNNEI, per germline. The V end lost 7 bases, the J end lost 4 bases, and 14 bases lay between the germline ends. CDR3 DNA sequence: TGTGCCAGCAAGAACCTGGACAGTTACGAGCAGTACTTC. Protein product: CASKNLDSYEQYF.

The rearrangement links TRBV5-1 to TRBJ1-2, with 8 bases matching TRBD1. The V gene end was trimmed by 4 bases and the J gene end by 4 bases; junction bases not matched to a gene: 12. The CDR3 is made up of 16 amino acids. CDR1 and CDR2 from the germline V gene are SGHRS and YFSETQ. The CDR3 reads CASSVGPGQGGYGYTF. The CDR3 bases are TGCGCCAGCAGCGTTGGACCCGGACAGGGAGGCTATGGCTACACCTTC.

V usage is TRBV19 and J usage is TRBJ2-6; 9 nucleotides agree with TRBD1. V lost 6 bases, J lost 3 bases, and 9 bases stayed unmatched. This CDR3 has 17 amino acids. Per the germline V gene, CDR1 is LNHDA and CDR2 is SQIVND (reference sequence). The CDR3 protein is CASRITGGQDGANVLTF. CDR3 sequence (DNA): TGTGCCAGTAGAATCACAGGGGGCCAGGATGGGGCCAACGTCCTGACTTTC.

This clonotype appeared a few times. The V gene is TRBV7-9, the J gene TRBJ2-2; possible D gene TRBD2, 5 bases. Trimming took off 0 bases at V and 1 base at J, with 12 bases between the two ends. The CDR3 covers 17 residues. CDR1 is SEHNR and CDR2 is FQNEAQ in the germline V gene (reference sequence). This chain's CDR3 is CASSLARLAENTGELFF. Written as DNA, the CDR3 is TGTGCCAGCAGCTTAGCCCGGCTAGCCGAGAACACCGGGGAGCTGTTTTTT.

This clonotype was seen a handful of times. The chain employs TRBV7-8 and TRBJ2-5, with 9 bases aligning to TRBD1. Unmatched junction bases numbered 11, after V lost 5 bases and J lost 1 base. The CDR3 contains 17 residues. Per the germline V gene, CDR1 is SGHVS and CDR2 is FQNEAQ. CDR3 nucleotide sequence: TGTGCCAGCAGCCCAGACCAAGGGACAGGGCTCCAAGAGACCCAGTACTTC. Protein sequence: CASSPDQGTGLQETQYF.

The J gene is TRBJ1-1, the V gene TRBV2, with a possible D match to TRBD1 (6 bases). The CDR3 runs 14 residues. Trimming pared 6 bases from V and 10 bases from J, leaving 21 bases between. Germline V gene lookup returns CDR1 SNHLY and CDR2 FYNNEI. The CDR3 here is CASRPTGGGEGAFF. CDR3 sequence (DNA): TGTGCCAGCAGGCCAACCGGGGGGGGCGAAGGAGCTTTCTTT.

This clonotype was seen at least ten times. V usage is TRBV5-1 and J usage is TRBJ1-1; D remains unclear. Germline CDR1 reads SGHRS; CDR2 reads YFSETQ. Trimming took 4 bases from V and 1 from J, leaving 8 bases between them. The CDR3 runs 13 residues. The CDR3 spells CASSKDGNTEAFF. DNA of the CDR3: TGCGCCAGCAGCAAGGACGGGAACACTGAAGCTTTCTTT.

V usage is TRBV2 and J usage is TRBJ1-6, with no clear D. This CDR3 has 15 residues. Germline V gene lookup returns CDR1 SNHLY and CDR2 FYNNEI. V was trimmed by 5 bases and J by 7 bases, leaving 15 bases between them. CDR3 nucleotide sequence: TGTGCCAGCAGTTACTCCAGGCCTGAAAATTCACCCCTCCACTTT. Residues: CASSYSRPENSPLHF.

The chain links TRBV24-1 to TRBJ1-1, with D possibly being TRBD1 (5 bases). V lost 3 bases, J lost 6 bases, and 7 bases lay in between. This CDR3 is 12 amino acids long. Germline V CDR1 and CDR2: KGHDR, SFDVKD. The CDR3 DNA is TGTGCCACCAGTGATGTGGGGGCTGAAGCTTTCTTT. It is translated as CATSDVGAEAFF.

V gene TRBV2 combines with J gene TRBJ2-7; 12 bases are shared with TRBD1. Germline V CDR1 and CDR2: SNHLY, FYNNEI. The junction had 15 bases not matched to a gene; V was cut back by 2 bases and J by 4 bases. The CDR3 contains 19 residues. The CDR3 is CASSEPGQGAEYRRYEQYF. CDR3 coding DNA: TGTGCCAGCAGTGAACCGGGACAGGGGGCGGAGTATCGACGATACGAGCAGTACTTC.

V gene TRBV12-3 or TRBV12-4 combines with J gene TRBJ2-5; a possible D gene is TRBD1 (5 bases). This CDR3 has 15 amino acids. V was pared by 6 bases and J by 2 bases, with 16 bases between. Here the CDR3 DNA reads TGTGCCAGCAGCCAAGTCCTTGCAGGGCAAGAGACCCAGTACTTC. This codes for CASSQVLAGQETQYF.

This clonotype occurred once. The rearrangement links TRBV6-5 to TRBJ1-1; D is undetermined. Per the germline V gene, CDR1 is MNHEY and CDR2 is SVGAGI. The CDR3 has 19 residues. V was shortened by 2 bases and J by 3 bases, with 25 bases between the two germline ends. The CDR3 coding sequence is TGTGCCAGCAGTTACGCTAGTAAAGCAGATTATCTTATAGACACTGAAGCTTTCTTT. It translates to CASSYASKADYLIDTEAFF.

This chain joins TRBV5-1 and TRBJ1-1; no reliable D call. Trimming took 6 bases from V and 2 from J, leaving 14 bases between them. CDR1 and CDR2 (germline): SGHRS, YFSETQ. The CDR3 length is 14 residues. Here the CDR3 reads CASNNGPSNTEAFF. As DNA, the CDR3 is TGCGCCAGCAACAACGGGCCCAGTAACACTGAAGCTTTCTTT.

The sample holds many counts of this clonotype. V usage is TRBV25-1 and J usage is TRBJ2-3; D perhaps matches TRBD1 (6 bases). The V gene lost 4 bases and the J gene lost 0 bases, with 14 bases spanning the gap. CDR1 is MGHDK and CDR2 is SYGVNS in the germline V gene. The CDR3 has 16 residues. The CDR3 DNA is TGTGCCAGCAGTGCACGGACAGAGACTAGCACAGATACGCAGTATTTT. Translating gives CASSARTETSTDTQYF.

There are many counts of this clonotype. J is TRBJ1-5 and V is TRBV2; D remains unclear. This CDR3 contains 13 residues. The V end lost 2 bases, the J end lost 1 base, and 3 bases lay between the germline ends. Germline values: CDR1 SNHLY, CDR2 FYNNEI. The CDR3 DNA reads TGTGCCAGCAGTGAATTCAGCAATCAGCCCCAGCATTTT. As protein: CASSEFSNQPQHF.

The rearrangement uses TRBV25-1 and TRBJ1-4; 7 bases agree with TRBD1. This CDR3 has 14 amino acids. Germline V CDR1 and CDR2: MGHDK, SYGVNS. Germline trimming cut 6 bases from V and 3 bases from J; bases unmatched to any gene: 4. The CDR3 spells CASSEQGPNEKLFF. The CDR3 DNA reads TGTGCCAGCAGCGAACAGGGGCCTAATGAAAAACTGTTTTTT.

This clonotype was recorded at least ten times. The CDR3 sequence: CASSESLGTQYF. The CDR3 nucleotides are TGTGCCAGCAGTGAAAGCTTAGGGACCCAGTACTTC. The gene calls are TRBV2 and TRBJ2-5, with D uncertain. This CDR3 has 12 amino acids. Trimming removed 2 bases from V and 7 bases from J, with 8 bases in between. Germline V gene data show CDR1 as SNHLY and CDR2 as FYNNEI.

The gene calls are TRBV15 and TRBJ1-5; TRBD1 agrees at 7 bases. The CDR3 extends over 15 amino acids. The germline gives CDR1 LNHNV, CDR2 YYDKDF (reference sequence). After removal of 10 bases from V and 9 bases from J, the junction contained 18 bases not matched to a gene. The CDR3 bases are TGTGCCAGCAAAGAACAGGGGACACGCAAGTCGCCCCAGCATTTT. This translates into CASKEQGTRKSPQHF.

The chain links TRBV12-3 or TRBV12-4 to TRBJ1-3; D is undetermined. The CDR3 covers 14 residues. The V end lost 5 bases, the J end lost 2 bases, and 10 bases lay between the germline ends. DNA of the CDR3: TGTGCCAGCAGTCGACTGCGGCCTGGAAACACCATATATTTT. The encoded protein is CASSRLRPGNTIYF.

This clonotype was counted only a few times. The chain employs TRBV7-2 and TRBJ2-5, with 11 positions matching TRBD2. The CDR3 consists of 16 residues. V shed 1 base, J shed 1 base, and the junction held 2 bases outside the gene matches. The germline V gene has CDR1 SGHTA and CDR2 FQGNSA. CDR3 nucleotides: TGTGCCAGCAGCTTAGGACTAGCGGGACGCCAAGAGACCCAGTACTTC. This translates into CASSLGLAGRQETQYF.

This chain links TRBV20-1 with TRBJ2-7; weak D call: TRBD2 (5 bases). The CDR3 spans 14 residues. The germline CDR1 and CDR2 sequences are DFQATT and SNEGSKA (reference sequence). V was shortened by 5 bases and J by 5 bases, with 19 bases between the two germline ends. As DNA, the CDR3 is TGCAGTGCTGAGAGGGCCTTTAAGGGTCACGAGCAGTACTTC. Its protein product is CSAERAFKGHEQYF.